The rows below give T cell receptor beta chains drawn from one sample of a study of cytomegalovirus exposure and HLA in healthy donors. Repertoires were generated with immunoSEQ multiplex PCR, while TCRdb's copy carries only in-frame clones and drops some. The profile shows about 250,000 clones, roughly 84% of them singletons. The specimen sequenced was PBMCs. The receptors here all came from a man younger than 35 in good health and CMV-seropositive. Each CDR3 is given with its conserved first and last residue. A D gene is named only where the DNA matches it firmly. Clone size is given for some rows only: seen once, a few or many times, or a class if the clone is expanded.

j_call clone_size v_call d_call cdr3_nt cdr3_aa
TRBJ2-1 NA TRBV30 TRBD2 TGTGCCTACTACCGGCCCGGTAGCGGGGACTACAATGAGCAGTTCTTC CAYYRPGSGDYNEQFF
TRBJ2-5 once TRBV11-3 NA TGTGCCAGCAGCTTAGAGGGAGAGACCCAGTACTTC CASSLEGETQYF
TRBJ2-7 NA TRBV29-1 TRBD1 TGCAGCGCACAGGGGTTCGAGCAGTACTTC CSAQGFEQYF
TRBJ2-7 once TRBV10-3 NA TGTGCCATCAGGACTACTTTCTCCTACGAGCAGTACTTC CAIRTTFSYEQYF
TRBJ2-2 NA TRBV5-1 TRBD2 TGCGCCAGCAGTTCAAGTGGGAGGGCCGACACCGGGGAGCTGTTTTTT CASSSSGRADTGELFF
TRBJ2-1 NA TRBV4-3 TRBD1 TGCGCCAGCAGCCCCAGACAGGGGCAACTCAATGAGCAGTTCTTC CASSPRQGQLNEQFF
TRBJ1-2 once TRBV5-1 TRBD1 TGCGCCAGCAGCTTAAACAGGGGGTTGGATGGCTACACCTTC CASSLNRGLDGYTF
TRBJ2-3 NA TRBV11-2 NA TGTGCCAGCAGCCTCGAAGGTGGGTTGAGCACAGATACGCAGTATTTT CASSLEGGLSTDTQYF
TRBJ1-2 NA TRBV9 NA TGTGCCAGCAGCGTAGCCGACGTACCTCAGAAGGGGTCCTTC CASSVADVPQKGSF
TRBJ2-2 NA TRBV4-1 NA TGCGCCAGCAGCCAAGATCCACAGAACACCGGGGAGCTGTTTTTT CASSQDPQNTGELFF
TRBJ1-5 once TRBV27 TRBD1 TGTGCCAGCAGTTTCTACAGGGGCGATCAGCCCCAGCATTTT CASSFYRGDQPQHF
TRBJ1-2 NA TRBV5-1 NA TGCGCCAGCAGCAGGGACGTCGGTCAGGCTGGCTACACCTTC CASSRDVGQAGYTF
TRBJ2-7 NA TRBV7-2 NA TGTGCCAGCAGCCAAGGGGACGGAAGAGGCGAGCAGTACTTC CASSQGDGRGEQYF
TRBJ1-1 NA TRBV5-1 TRBD1 TGCGCCAGCAGCTTGACAGGGGAGTTCACTGAAGCTTTCTTT CASSLTGEFTEAFF
TRBJ2-7 NA TRBV4-1 NA TGCGCCAGCAGCCAAGGGACTTCGAGCTCCTACGAGCAGTACTTC CASSQGTSSSYEQYF
TRBJ2-1 NA TRBV2 TRBD2 TGTGCCAGCAGTGAATTTGCGGGAGTGGGGGGTGAGCAGTTCTTC CASSEFAGVGGEQFF
TRBJ2-2 NA TRBV30 TRBD1 TGTGCCTGGAGGCAGGGGGCCGGGGAGCTGTTTTTT CAWRQGAGELFF
TRBJ2-1 NA TRBV27 TRBD2 TGTGCCAGCAGTGTAACGGGACTAGCGGGACCCCCGACGTCCTACAATGAGCAGTTCTTC CASSVTGLAGPPTSYNEQFF
TRBJ2-5 NA TRBV11-1 TRBD1 TGTGCCAGCAGCCGGACAGGGACACGAGAGACCCAGTACTTC CASSRTGTRETQYF
TRBJ2-1 NA TRBV5-4 TRBD2 TGTGCCAGCAGCTTGGCCCGCGGGGGGACCTACAATGAGCAGTTCTTC CASSLARGGTYNEQFF
TRBJ2-7 NA TRBV7-2 TRBD2 TGTGCCAGCAGCTTATCCCCGACTAGCGGGAGGGCTGGCGAGCAGTACTTC CASSLSPTSGRAGEQYF
TRBJ2-3 NA TRBV4-1 NA TGCGCCAGCAGCCAAGGCTTTACAGATACGCAGTATTTT CASSQGFTDTQYF
TRBJ1-1 NA TRBV5-1 NA TGCGCCAGCAGCTGGGACGGAGGGAACACTGAAGCTTTCTTT CASSWDGGNTEAFF
TRBJ1-1 NA TRBV28 NA TGTGCCAGCAGTCCAGGGTTTTACACTGAAGCTTTCTTT CASSPGFYTEAFF
TRBJ1-3 NA TRBV9 TRBD1 TGTGCCAGCAGCGTAGCTACAGGGGAGCACGCTGGAAACACCATATATTTT CASSVATGEHAGNTIYF
TRBJ2-7 NA TRBV11-2 NA TGTGCCAGCAGTCCGTACCAAGATAACTACGAGCAGTACTTC CASSPYQDNYEQYF
TRBJ2-6 NA TRBV15 NA TGTGCCACCAGCAGAGATGGATCTGGGGCCAACGTCCTGACTTTC CATSRDGSGANVLTF
TRBJ1-1 NA TRBV30 NA TGTGCCTGGAGGTCCGTTACAGCGAACACTGAAGCTTTCTTT CAWRSVTANTEAFF
TRBJ2-2 few TRBV7-8 TRBD1 TGTGCCAGCGGACCCGGGACAGTGACCGGGGAGCTGTTTTTT CASGPGTVTGELFF
TRBJ2-7 NA TRBV5-6 TRBD1 TGTGCCAGCAGTCCGACGGGGACAGGTATGTACGAGCAGTACTTC CASSPTGTGMYEQYF
TRBJ2-2 NA TRBV10-3 NA TGTGCCATCACTAACGAGGGCACCGGGGAGCTGTTTTTT CAITNEGTGELFF
TRBJ1-5 NA TRBV6-6 NA TGTGCCAGCAGTTACTCGAGTAGCAATCAGCCCCAGCATTTT CASSYSSSNQPQHF
TRBJ1-2 NA TRBV2 TRBD1 TGTGCCAGCCGAGGGACAGGACTCTATGGCTACACCTTC CASRGTGLYGYTF
TRBJ1-2 NA TRBV6-5 NA TGTGCCAGCAGTTACTCTGACAGGTCCAACAGAGGCTACACCTTC CASSYSDRSNRGYTF
TRBJ2-5 NA TRBV7-9 TRBD2 TGTGCCAGCAGCTTATCGATTAGCGGGAGGGCGGAGACCCAGTACTTC CASSLSISGRAETQYF
TRBJ2-7 once TRBV5-4 TRBD2 TGTGCCAGCAGCGGGAGGGGTCGCCCCTACGAGCAGTACTTC CASSGRGRPYEQYF
TRBJ2-5 NA TRBV18 NA TGTGCCAGCTCACCGGGATATCAAGAGACCCAGTACTTC CASSPGYQETQYF
TRBJ2-2 NA TRBV6-5 TRBD2 TGTGCCAGTAGCGGGAGGTTAAACACCGGGGAGCTGTTTTTT CASSGRLNTGELFF
TRBJ1-1 NA TRBV28 NA TGTGCCAGCAGTCCCAGGGAGAACACTGAAGCTTTCTTT CASSPRENTEAFF
TRBJ2-3 NA TRBV5-1 NA TGCGCCAGCAGCTTGGAGGGGTCTAGCACAGATACGCAGTATTTT CASSLEGSSTDTQYF
TRBJ2-7 NA TRBV5-1 NA TGCGCCAGCAGCTTGGAGGCCCCCTACGAGCAGTACTTC CASSLEAPYEQYF
TRBJ2-1 NA TRBV5-1 TRBD2 TGCGCCAGCAGCTGGACTAGCGTGTGGGATGAGCAGTTCTTC CASSWTSVWDEQFF
TRBJ2-7 NA TRBV7-2 TRBD1 TGTGCCAGCAGCTTCGGACAGGCATACTACGAGCAGTACTTC CASSFGQAYYEQYF
TRBJ2-7 NA TRBV10-3 NA TGTGCCATTAGAACGACAGAGGTCTCCTACGAGCAGTACTTC CAIRTTEVSYEQYF
TRBJ2-1 NA TRBV9 NA TGTGCCAGCACCCTAGGGGGAGGGTCCTACAATGAGCAGTTCTTC CASTLGGGSYNEQFF
TRBJ1-4 NA TRBV28 NA TGTGCCAGCAGTCAACCTACGACTGCCCGGGGACATACTGAAAAACTGTTTTTT CASSQPTTARGHTEKLFF
TRBJ2-5 NA TRBV30 NA TGTGCCTGGAATGTACCTGGGCTAGCAGAGACCCAGTACTTC CAWNVPGLAETQYF
TRBJ2-5 NA TRBV4-2 TRBD2 TGTGCCAGCAGCCCCGAGTCTTTGGGGATCGGGGGGGAGACCCAGTACTTC CASSPESLGIGGETQYF
TRBJ1-4 NA TRBV5-4 NA TGTGCCAGCAGCCGTAATACGAATGAAAAACTGTTTTTT CASSRNTNEKLFF
TRBJ2-1 NA TRBV30 NA TGTGCCTGGAATCTGGGCCCCGGCTCCTACAATGAGCAGTTCTTC CAWNLGPGSYNEQFF
TRBJ1-1 NA TRBV6-5 NA TGTGCCAGCAGTTCCCAGGGCCTGGACACTGAAGCTTTCTTT CASSSQGLDTEAFF
TRBJ2-3 NA TRBV5-1 TRBD2 TGCGCCAGCAGCCGGGGGGGACTGTCTCGAGATACGCAGTATTTT CASSRGGLSRDTQYF
TRBJ1-2 NA TRBV28 TRBD1 TGTGCCAGCACCCAGGGGGGCAACTATGGCTACACCTTC CASTQGGNYGYTF
TRBJ1-2 NA TRBV5-1 NA TGCGCCAGCAGCTTGGCCTGGGGGGGAGGAACCTATGGCTACACCTTC CASSLAWGGGTYGYTF
TRBJ2-1 once TRBV28 TRBD2 TGTGCCAGCAGTACCGGGACTACCCCTAACAATGAGCAGTTCTTC CASSTGTTPNNEQFF
TRBJ1-3 NA TRBV30 NA TGTGCCTGGAGTGTGGGTCTTGGAAACACCATATATTTT CAWSVGLGNTIYF
TRBJ1-2 NA TRBV5-4 NA TGTGCCAGCAGCTTGGAGCCAGACCCCCATGGCTACACCTTC CASSLEPDPHGYTF
TRBJ1-5 NA TRBV7-2 TRBD1 TGTGCCAGCAGGCAAACCGGGACAGGGGGCAATCAGCCCCAGCATTTT CASRQTGTGGNQPQHF
TRBJ1-3 NA TRBV29-1 NA TGCAGCGTTGAGCGGGACGGCTCTGGAAACACCATATATTTT CSVERDGSGNTIYF
TRBJ2-1 NA TRBV28 TRBD1 TGTGCCAGCAGTTCCCCCCTACAGGGGAGCTCCTACAATGAGCAGTTCTTC CASSSPLQGSSYNEQFF